Below are 10 T cell receptor beta chains sequenced from a single sample in a study of blood T cell repertoires in COVID-19. TCRdb's table, derived via immunoSEQ multiplex PCR, lists solely in-frame clones and lacks some. The sample carries 150,000 to 200,000 clones, 80% recorded once. Material: PBMCs or T cells enriched from blood (not recorded which). These receptors all stem from a man in his sixties who had been exposed to COVID-19.

The chain recombines TRBV19 with TRBJ2-7; TRBD1 matches at 10 bases. The CDR3 covers 13 residues. The V segment lost 11 bases and the J segment 4 bases; nucleotides outside the gene matches: 8. In germline, CDR1 is LNHDA, CDR2 SQIVND (reference sequence). CDR3 protein: CASGTGELYEQYF. The CDR3, as DNA: TGTGCCTCCGGGACAGGGGAATTGTACGAGCAGTACTTC.

The chain combines TRBV6-2 or TRBV6-3 with TRBJ1-1; 10 bases are a match to TRBD1. With V trimmed by 1 base and J by 1 base, 6 bases remained unmatched. The germline V gene encodes CDR1 MNHEY and CDR2 SVGEGT. This CDR3 spans 17 amino acids. The CDR3 sequence is CASSYYRQGARNTEAFF. The CDR3 nucleotides are TGTGCCAGCAGTTACTACCGACAGGGGGCGCGGAACACTGAAGCTTTCTTT.

Comment on this clone: An end of the junction does not agree with germline; a read error may underlie this. The genes are TRBV5-1 and TRBJ2-2, with 8 bases that match TRBD1. CDR3 length: 9 residues. CDR1 is SGHRS and CDR2 is YFSETQ in the germline V gene. The CDR3 sequence: CASRGTGLF. DNA of the CDR3: TGCGCCAGCAGAGGGACAGGCCTTTTT.

In its sample, this clone was seen many times. This rearrangement joins TRBV4-1 to TRBJ1-2; 8 positions match TRBD1. This CDR3 has 15 amino acids. With V trimmed by 0 bases and J by 6 bases, 6 bases remained unmatched. Germline V lookup: CDR1 MGHRA, CDR2 YSYEKL. CDR3 protein: CASSQDVGQEDGYTF. CDR3 sequence (DNA): TGCGCCAGCAGCCAAGATGTGGGACAGGAGGATGGCTACACCTTC.

The chain uses TRBV21-1 and TRBJ1-1; TRBD1 is the table's D call, not checked against the DNA. TRBV21-1 represents a pseudogene. The CDR3 has 15 amino acids. The chain's CDR3 is CASSARQGAKESAFF. As DNA, the CDR3 is TGTGCCAGCAGCGCCAGACAGGGGGCGAAGGAGTCGGCTTTCTTT.

The rearrangement uses TRBV28 and TRBJ1-1; D gene unclear. V shed 8 bases and J shed 4 bases, with 14 bases lying between them. Germline CDR1 MDHEN, CDR2 SYDVKM. The length of the CDR3 is 13 residues. In nucleotides, the CDR3 is TGTGCCAGCGGAGGCACATTGGGCACTGAAGCTTTCTTT. It codes for CASGGTLGTEAFF.

The genes are TRBV7-3 and TRBJ2-1; 12 positions agree with TRBD2. The J segment lost 6 bases and the V segment lost 4 bases, leaving 4 bases of the junction unmatched. This CDR3 is built from 15 residues. CDR1 and CDR2 from the germline V gene are SGHTA and FQGTGA. The CDR3 region is CASSSSTSGSNEQFF. The CDR3 bases are TGTGCCAGCAGCTCCTCGACTAGCGGGAGCAATGAGCAGTTCTTC.

The V and J genes are TRBV24-1 and TRBJ1-5, with D uncertain. Germline CDR1 reads KGHDR; CDR2 reads SFDVKD. This CDR3 contains 14 residues. Deletions cut 8 bases from V and 0 bases from J, with 10 bases between. CDR3 in amino acids: CATNIEDSNQPQHF. The CDR3, as DNA: TGTGCCACCAATATAGAAGATAGCAATCAGCCCCAGCATTTT.

The chain carries TRBV28 and TRBJ2-5; possible D gene TRBD1, 6 bases. Germline V gives CDR1 MDHEN, CDR2 SYDVKM. V was pared by 5 bases and J by 2 bases, with 15 bases between. This CDR3 is 15 amino acids long. The CDR3 here is CASSRDRNQQETQYF. The CDR3 DNA is TGTGCCAGCAGTCGCGACAGGAACCAACAAGAGACCCAGTACTTC.

CDR3 sequence (DNA): TGTGCCAGCAGCCCGGCAGGAACTAATGAAAAACTGTTTTTT. It is translated as CASSPAGTNEKLFF. The J gene is TRBJ1-4, the V gene TRBV7-8; unclear D gene. The CDR3 extends over 14 amino acids. Germline V lookup: CDR1 SGHVS, CDR2 FQNEAQ. V shed 5 bases and J shed 1 base, with 8 bases lying between them.